This passage covers 4 T cell receptor beta chains from one sample sequenced in a study of OX40 agonist ivuxolimab in advanced cancers. The data were produced by immunoSEQ multiplex PCR, yet TCRdb's version contains in-frame clones alone and is incomplete. Among over 95,000 clones listed, about 90% were seen once. The source was CD4+ or CD8+ T cells sorted from blood, collected in a trial of the OX40 agonist ivuxolimab. All receptors come from an adult with an advanced solid tumor such as melanoma, head and neck, liver or kidney cancer.

The chain recombines TRBV28 with TRBJ2-7, with unresolved D. This CDR3 spans 15 amino acids. Germline V gene sequence: CDR1 MDHEN, CDR2 SYDVKM. V lost 1 base, J lost 0 bases, and 10 bases lay in between. CDR3 amino acids: CASSLSRQSSYEQYF. In DNA form, the CDR3 reads TGTGCCAGCAGTTTATCCAGGCAGAGCTCCTACGAGCAGTACTTC.

In its sample, this clone was seen a few times. V is TRBV14 and J is TRBJ2-7; TRBD1 aligns across 7 bases. The CDR3 totals 14 residues. V lost 6 bases to trimming and J lost 3 bases; unmatched junction nucleotides: 8. Germline CDR1 reads SGHDN; CDR2 reads FVKESK. CDR3 protein: CASRDTGQSYEQYF. The CDR3 DNA sequence: TGTGCCAGCAGGGACACGGGACAGAGCTACGAGCAGTACTTC.

This clone showed up just a few times. This chain connects TRBV18 to TRBJ1-5, with TRBD1 identical over 9 bases. This CDR3 comprises 18 residues. CDR1 and CDR2 (germline): KGHSH, LQKENI. V gave up 3 bases and J gave up 7 bases; unmatched junction bases: 16. The CDR3 DNA reads as TGTGCCAGCTCACCGGAGACATCTTACAGGGGGCGAAGCCAGCCCCAGCATTTT. Translation: CASSPETSYRGRSQPQHF.

This clone was found once. The rearrangement uses TRBV19 and TRBJ1-6, with D perhaps matching TRBD1 (6 bases). CDR3 length: 14 residues. Germline V lookup: CDR1 LNHDA, CDR2 SQIVND (reference sequence). The V gene lost 6 bases and the J gene lost 7 bases, with 13 bases spanning the gap. This chain's CDR3 is CASSGTGSNSPLHF. As DNA, the CDR3 is TGTGCCAGTAGCGGAACAGGGTCAAATTCACCCCTCCACTTT.